This T cell receptor beta chain was recorded in a study of long-term antiretroviral therapy in people with HIV. Study-level points and caveats: Clones with expansion before ART led the repertoire at all time points.

Germline V gene lookup returns CDR1 SGHVS and CDR2 FQNEAQ. This CDR3 has 16 residues. J gave up 6 bases and V 1 base, and 8 bases lay outside the gene matches. Points on this clone: Its antigen is as yet unknown.

Researchers report immunoSEQ v3.0 was run at survey level. This table comes from immunoSEQ multiplex PCR, and its TCRdb copy is limited to in-frame clones, with some not included. The data hold about 28,000 clones, with 84% observed a single time. The sequence was collected from a man aged 18-30 years with HIV. The material sequenced was unsorted PBMCs, taken 0.4 years after starting antiretroviral therapy. This rearrangement joins TRBV7-8 to TRBJ2-1; TRBD2 matches at 8 bases. The CDR3 protein is CASSLGQAGESNEQFF. CDR3 DNA: TGTGCCAGCAGCTTAGGACAAGCGGGAGAAAGCAATGAGCAGTTCTTC. The full variable domain, with the rest looked up from reference TRBV7-8 and TRBJ2-1, is GAGVSQSPRYKVAKRGQDVALRCDPISGHVSLFWYQQALGQGPEFLTYFQNEAQLDKSGLPSDRFFAERPEGSVSTLKIQRTQQEDSAVYLCASSLGQAGESNEQFFGPGTRLTVL.